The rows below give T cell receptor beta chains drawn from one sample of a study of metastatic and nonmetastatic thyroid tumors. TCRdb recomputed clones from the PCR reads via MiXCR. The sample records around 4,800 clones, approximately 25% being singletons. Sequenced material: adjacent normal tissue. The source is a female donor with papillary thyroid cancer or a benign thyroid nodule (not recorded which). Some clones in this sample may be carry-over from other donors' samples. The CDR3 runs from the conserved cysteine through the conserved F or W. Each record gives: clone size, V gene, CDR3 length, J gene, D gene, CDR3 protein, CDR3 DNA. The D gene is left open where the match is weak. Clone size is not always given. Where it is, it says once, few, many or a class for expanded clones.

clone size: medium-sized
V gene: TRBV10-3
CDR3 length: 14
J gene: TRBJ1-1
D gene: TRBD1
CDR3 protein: CAIRTGTGNTEAFF
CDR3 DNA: TGTGCCATCAGAACCGGGACAGGAAACACTGAAGCTTTCTTT

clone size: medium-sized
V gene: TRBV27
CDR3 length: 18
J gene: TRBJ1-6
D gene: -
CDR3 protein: CASSFWQGGVSYNSPLHF
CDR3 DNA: TGTGCCAGCAGTTTTTGGCAGGGTGGCGTCTCCTATAATTCACCCCTCCACTTT

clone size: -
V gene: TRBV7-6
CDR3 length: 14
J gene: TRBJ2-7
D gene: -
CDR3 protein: CASSFQARDYEQYF
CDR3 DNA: TGTGCCAGCAGCTTCCAGGCGAGGGACTACGAGCAGTACTTC

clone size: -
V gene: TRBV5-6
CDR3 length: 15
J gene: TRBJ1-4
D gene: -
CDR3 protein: CASSSRDGNNEKLFF
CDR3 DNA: TGTGCCAGCAGCTCCCGGGACGGAAATAATGAAAAACTGTTTTTT

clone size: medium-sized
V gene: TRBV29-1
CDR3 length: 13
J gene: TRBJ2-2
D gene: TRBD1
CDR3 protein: CSVDRGYTGELFF
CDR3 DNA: TGCAGCGTAGACAGGGGCTACACCGGGGAGCTGTTTTTT

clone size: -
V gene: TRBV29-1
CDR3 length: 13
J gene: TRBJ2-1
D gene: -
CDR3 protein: CSVSRGCPNEQFF
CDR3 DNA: TGCAGTGTGTCTCGGGGATGTCCCAATGAGCAGTTCTTC

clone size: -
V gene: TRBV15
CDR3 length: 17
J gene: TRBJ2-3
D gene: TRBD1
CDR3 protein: CATSGRTTGGPTDTQYF
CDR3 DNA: TGTGCCACCAGCGGCAGGACTACAGGGGGACCTACAGATACGCAGTATTTT

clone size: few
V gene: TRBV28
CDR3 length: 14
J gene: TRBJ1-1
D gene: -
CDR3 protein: CASSLGTRETEAFF
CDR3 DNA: TGTGCCAGCAGTTTAGGGACACGTGAGACTGAAGCTTTCTTT

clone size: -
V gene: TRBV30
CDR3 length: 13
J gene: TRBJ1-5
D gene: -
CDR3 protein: CAWSVVGDQPQHF
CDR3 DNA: TGTGCCTGGAGTGTGGTGGGTGATCAGCCCCAGCATTTT

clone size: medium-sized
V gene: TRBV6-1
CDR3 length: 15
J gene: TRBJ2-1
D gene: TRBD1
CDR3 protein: CASSVWTGGYNEQFF
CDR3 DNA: TGTGCCAGCAGTGTGTGGACAGGGGGCTACAATGAGCAGTTCTTC

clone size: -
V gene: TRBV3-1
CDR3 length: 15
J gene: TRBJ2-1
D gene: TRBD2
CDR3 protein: CASSPRGTSLNEQFF
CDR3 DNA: TGTGCCAGCAGCCCCCGGGGGACTAGCCTCAATGAGCAGTTCTTC

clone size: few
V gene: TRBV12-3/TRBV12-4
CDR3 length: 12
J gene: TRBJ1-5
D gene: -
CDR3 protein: CASSPYDQPQHF
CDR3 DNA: TGTGCCAGCAGCCCTTACGATCAGCCCCAGCATTTT

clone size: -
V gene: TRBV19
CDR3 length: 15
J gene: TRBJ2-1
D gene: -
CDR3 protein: CASSRDTSSYNEQFF
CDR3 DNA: TGTGCCAGTAGTAGGGACACTAGCTCCTACAATGAGCAGTTCTTC

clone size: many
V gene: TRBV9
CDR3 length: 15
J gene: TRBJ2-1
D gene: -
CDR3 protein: CASSVRLVSYNEQFF
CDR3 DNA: TGTGCCAGCAGCGTAAGACTAGTCTCCTACAATGAGCAGTTCTTC

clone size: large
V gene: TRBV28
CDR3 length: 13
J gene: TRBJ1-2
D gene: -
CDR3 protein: CASSLTLSGGYTF
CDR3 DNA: TGTGCCAGCAGCCTCACCCTGTCTGGTGGCTACACCTTC

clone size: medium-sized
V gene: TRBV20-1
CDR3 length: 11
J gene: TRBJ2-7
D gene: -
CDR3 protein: CSARRRDEQYF
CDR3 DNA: TGCAGTGCCCGTAGGAGGGACGAGCAGTACTTC

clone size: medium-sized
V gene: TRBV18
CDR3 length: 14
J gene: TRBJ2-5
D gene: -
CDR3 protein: CASSMYKGQETQYF
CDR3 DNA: TGTGCCAGCTCTATGTACAAGGGTCAAGAGACCCAGTACTTC

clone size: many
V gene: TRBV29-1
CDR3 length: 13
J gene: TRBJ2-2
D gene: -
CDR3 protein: CSVRQRNTGELFF
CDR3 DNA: TGCAGCGTGCGACAGAGGAACACCGGGGAGCTGTTTTTT

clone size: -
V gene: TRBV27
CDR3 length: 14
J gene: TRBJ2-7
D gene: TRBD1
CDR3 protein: CASSLTGGKYEQYF
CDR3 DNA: TGTGCCAGCAGTTTAACAGGGGGCAAGTACGAGCAGTACTTC

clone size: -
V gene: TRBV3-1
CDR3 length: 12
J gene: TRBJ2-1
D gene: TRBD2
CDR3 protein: CASSLLSGALFF
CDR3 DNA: TGTGCCAGCAGCCTCCTTAGCGGGGCCCTCTTCTTC

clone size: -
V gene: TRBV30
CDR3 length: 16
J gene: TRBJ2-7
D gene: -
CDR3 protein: CAWSVRAAKSSYEQYF
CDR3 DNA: TGTGCCTGGAGTGTACGGGCGGCAAAGAGCTCCTACGAGCAGTACTTC

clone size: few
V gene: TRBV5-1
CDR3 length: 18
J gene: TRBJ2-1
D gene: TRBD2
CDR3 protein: CASSFLGLAGGSYNEQFF
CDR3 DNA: TGCGCCAGCAGCTTCTTGGGACTAGCGGGAGGGTCCTACAATGAGCAGTTCTTC

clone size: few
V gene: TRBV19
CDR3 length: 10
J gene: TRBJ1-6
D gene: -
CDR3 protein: CASKLSPLHF
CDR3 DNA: TGTGCCAGTAAGCTGTCACCCCTCCACTTT

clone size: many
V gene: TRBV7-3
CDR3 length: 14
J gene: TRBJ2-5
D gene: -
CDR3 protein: CASSYGRGQETQYF
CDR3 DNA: TGTGCCAGCAGCTACGGCAGGGGACAAGAGACCCAGTACTTC

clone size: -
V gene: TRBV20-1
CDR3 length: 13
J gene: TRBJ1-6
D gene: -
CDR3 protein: CSALSGKASPLHF
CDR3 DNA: TGCAGTGCCCTTTCAGGGAAAGCGTCACCCCTCCACTTT

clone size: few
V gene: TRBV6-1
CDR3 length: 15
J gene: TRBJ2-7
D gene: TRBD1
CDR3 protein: CASSSRWDSGYEQYF
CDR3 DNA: TGTGCCAGCAGTTCGCGCTGGGACAGTGGATACGAGCAGTACTTC

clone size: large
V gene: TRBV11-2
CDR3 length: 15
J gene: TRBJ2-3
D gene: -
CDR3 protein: CASSPKGGMLETQYF
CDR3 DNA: TGTGCCAGCAGCCCTAAAGGGGGGATGTTGGAGACGCAGTATTTT

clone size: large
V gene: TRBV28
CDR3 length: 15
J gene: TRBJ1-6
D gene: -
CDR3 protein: CASRVGDSYNSPLHF
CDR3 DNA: TGTGCCAGCAGGGTGGGGGACTCCTATAATTCACCCCTCCACTTT

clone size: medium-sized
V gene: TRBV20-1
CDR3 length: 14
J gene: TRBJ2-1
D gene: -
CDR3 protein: CSAGNMVGYNEQFF
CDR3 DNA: TGCAGTGCCGGAAACATGGTTGGTTACAATGAGCAGTTCTTC

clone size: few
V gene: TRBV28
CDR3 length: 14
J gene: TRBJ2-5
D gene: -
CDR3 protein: CASSPRRGPETQYF
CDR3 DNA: TGTGCCAGCAGCCCTAGGAGGGGGCCGGAGACCCAGTACTTC

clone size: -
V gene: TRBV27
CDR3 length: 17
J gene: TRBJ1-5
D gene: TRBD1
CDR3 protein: CARSVTGTGVGNQHQHF
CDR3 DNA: TGTGCCAGAAGTGTAACCGGGACAGGAGTAGGCAATCAGCACCAGCATTTT